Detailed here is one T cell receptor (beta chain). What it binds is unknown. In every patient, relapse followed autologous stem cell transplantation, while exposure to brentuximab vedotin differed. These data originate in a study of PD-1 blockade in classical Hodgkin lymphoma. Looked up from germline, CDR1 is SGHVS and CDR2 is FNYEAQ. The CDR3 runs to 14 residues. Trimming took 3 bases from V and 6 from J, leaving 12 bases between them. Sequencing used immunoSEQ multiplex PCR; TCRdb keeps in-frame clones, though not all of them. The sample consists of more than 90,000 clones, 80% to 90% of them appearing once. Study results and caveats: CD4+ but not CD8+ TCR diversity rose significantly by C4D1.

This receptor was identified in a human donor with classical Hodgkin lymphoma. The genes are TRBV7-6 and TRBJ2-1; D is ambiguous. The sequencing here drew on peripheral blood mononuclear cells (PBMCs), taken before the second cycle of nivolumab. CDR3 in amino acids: CASSFGPTGNEQFF. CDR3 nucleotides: TGTGCCAGCAGCTTCGGACCGACCGGCAATGAGCAGTTCTTC. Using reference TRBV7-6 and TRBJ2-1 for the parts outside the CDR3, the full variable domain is GAGVSQSPRYKVTKRGQDVALRCDPISGHVSLYWYRQALGQGPEFLTYFNYEAQQDKSGLPNDRFSAERPEGSISTLTIQRTEQRDSAMYRCASSFGPTGNEQFFGPGTRLTVL.